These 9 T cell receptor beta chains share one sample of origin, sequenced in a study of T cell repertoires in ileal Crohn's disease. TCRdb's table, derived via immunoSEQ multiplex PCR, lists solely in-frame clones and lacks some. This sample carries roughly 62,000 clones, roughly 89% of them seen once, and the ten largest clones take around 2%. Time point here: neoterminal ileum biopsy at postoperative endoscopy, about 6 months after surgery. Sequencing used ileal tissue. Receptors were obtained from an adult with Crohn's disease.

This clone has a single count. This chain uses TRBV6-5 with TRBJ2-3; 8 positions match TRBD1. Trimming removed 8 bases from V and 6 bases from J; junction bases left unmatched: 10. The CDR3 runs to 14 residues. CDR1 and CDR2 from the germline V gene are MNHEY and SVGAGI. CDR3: CASFGQGGTDTQYF. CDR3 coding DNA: TGTGCCAGCTTCGGACAGGGAGGTACGGATACGCAGTATTTT.

The CDR3 here is CASPQGVFNYGYTF. The CDR3 DNA follows: TGTGCCAGCCCACAGGGGGTTTTTAACTATGGCTACACCTTC. The rearrangement joins TRBV2 to TRBJ1-2; 8 nucleotides match TRBD1. V dropped 8 bases and J dropped 1; count of bases not matched to a gene: 6. Germline V gene data show CDR1 as SNHLY and CDR2 as FYNNEI. This CDR3 comprises 14 residues.

The CDR3 loop reads CASRVSTGPYGYTF. The CDR3 bases are TGCGCCAGCAGGGTTTCCACAGGACCCTATGGCTACACCTTC. V is TRBV5-1 and J is TRBJ1-2; D perhaps matches TRBD1 (5 bases). V dropped 5 bases and J dropped 4 bases, with 15 bases sitting between them. The CDR3 covers 14 residues. CDR1 is SGHRS and CDR2 is YFSETQ in the germline V gene.

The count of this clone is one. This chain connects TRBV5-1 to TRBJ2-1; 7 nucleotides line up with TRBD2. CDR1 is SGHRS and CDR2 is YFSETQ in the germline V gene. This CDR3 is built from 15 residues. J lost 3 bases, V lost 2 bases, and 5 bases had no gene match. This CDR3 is CASSLGGGSYNEQFF. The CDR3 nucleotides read TGCGCCAGCAGCTTAGGCGGGGGTAGCTACAATGAGCAGTTCTTC.

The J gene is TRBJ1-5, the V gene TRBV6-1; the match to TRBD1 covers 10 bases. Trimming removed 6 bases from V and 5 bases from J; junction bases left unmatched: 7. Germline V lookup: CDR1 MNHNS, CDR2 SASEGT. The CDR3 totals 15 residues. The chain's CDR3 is CASRFRDRGDQPQHF. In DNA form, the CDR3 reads TGTGCCAGCAGATTCAGGGACAGGGGCGATCAGCCCCAGCATTTT.

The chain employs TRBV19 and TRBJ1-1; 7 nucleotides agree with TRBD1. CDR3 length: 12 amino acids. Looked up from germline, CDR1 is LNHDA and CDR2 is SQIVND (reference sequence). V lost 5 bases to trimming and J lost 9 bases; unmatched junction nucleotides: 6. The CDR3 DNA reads TGTGCCAGTAGTGTCCGACAGGGAAAAGCTTTCTTT. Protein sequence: CASSVRQGKAFF.

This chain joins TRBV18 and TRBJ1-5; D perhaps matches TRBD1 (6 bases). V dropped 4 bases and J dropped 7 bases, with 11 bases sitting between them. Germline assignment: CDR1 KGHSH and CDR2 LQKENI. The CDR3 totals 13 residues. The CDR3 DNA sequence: TGTGCCAGCTCACGGGGGCAGGAGCAGCCCCAGCATTTT. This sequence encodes CASSRGQEQPQHF.

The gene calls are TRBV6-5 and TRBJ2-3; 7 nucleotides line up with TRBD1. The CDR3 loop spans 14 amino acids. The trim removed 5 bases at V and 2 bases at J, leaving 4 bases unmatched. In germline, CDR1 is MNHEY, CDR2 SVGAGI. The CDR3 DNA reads TGTGCCAGCAGTCGACAGGGCTACACAGATACGCAGTATTTT. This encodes CASSRQGYTDTQYF.

CDR3 loop: CATRKQGARETQYF. The CDR3 DNA reads as TGTGCCACCAGGAAACAGGGGGCGCGGGAGACCCAGTACTTC. The chain links TRBV15 to TRBJ2-5; 9 bases are shared with TRBD1. Unmatched junction bases numbered 7, after V lost 6 bases and J lost 5 bases. Germline lookup yields CDR1 LNHNV and CDR2 YYDKDF (reference sequence). This CDR3 has 14 amino acids.